These T cell receptor beta chains were read from a single sample in a study of OX40 agonist ivuxolimab in advanced cancers. Measured with immunoSEQ multiplex PCR; TCRdb has only the in-frame clones, and not every one. The sample comprises about 150,000 clones, approximately 94% of which are singletons, and around 0.33% rests with the top ten. The source material was CD4+ or CD8+ T cells sorted from blood, sampled in a trial of the OX40 agonist ivuxolimab. The source is an adult with an advanced solid tumor such as melanoma, head and neck, liver or kidney cancer. Each CDR3 is given with its conserved first and last residue. Fields, in order: clone size, J gene, V gene, D gene, CDR3 DNA, CDR3 protein. D genes are given only for firm matches. Clone size is given for some rows only: seen once, a few or many times, or a class if the clone is expanded.

>NA|TRBJ2-1|TRBV7-3|NA
TGTGCCAGCAGCTCTAGGGCAGACAATGAGCAGTTCTTC
CASSSRADNEQFF
>NA|TRBJ2-3|TRBV9|NA
TGTGCCAGCAGCGCCGGGACAACAGATACGCAGTATTTT
CASSAGTTDTQYF
>once|TRBJ2-5|TRBV7-2|NA
TGTGCCAGCAGCTTGGTTGGGGGGAGCGAGACCCAGTACTTC
CASSLVGGSETQYF
>NA|TRBJ2-3|TRBV11-3|NA
TGTGCCAGCAGCCTACGAAGGGATCCAGATACGCAGTATTTT
CASSLRRDPDTQYF
>NA|TRBJ1-1|TRBV6-5|TRBD1
TGTGCCAGCGCCAGGACAGGATCCCCCGGGGTGGCTTTCTTT
CASARTGSPGVAFF
>NA|TRBJ2-3|TRBV15|NA
TGTGCCACCAGCAGAGATACCCTCCGACAATCGTCCACAGATACGCAGTATTTT
CATSRDTLRQSSTDTQYF
>NA|TRBJ1-2|TRBV19|NA
TGTGCCAGTACTCGGACAGTTAGCTATGGCTACACCTTC
CASTRTVSYGYTF
>NA|TRBJ1-2|TRBV7-2|NA
TGTGCCAGCAGCCCCACGGGGAGAGGGTATGGCTACACCTTC
CASSPTGRGYGYTF
>NA|TRBJ1-2|TRBV5-1|NA
TGCGCCAGCAGCTTGGCCGGGGGGAACTATGGCTACACCTTC
CASSLAGGNYGYTF
>once|TRBJ1-5|TRBV27|TRBD1
TGTGCCAGCAGACGATCCGGGACAGGGAATCAGCCCCAGCATTTT
CASRRSGTGNQPQHF
>once|TRBJ2-6|TRBV11-3|NA
TGTGCCAGCAGCTTAGGCGGGACTGGGGCCAACGTCCTGACTTTC
CASSLGGTGANVLTF
>NA|TRBJ2-5|TRBV4-2|TRBD1
TGTGCCAGCAGCCAAGGATTGGGACAGCACCAAGAGACCCAGTACTTC
CASSQGLGQHQETQYF
>NA|TRBJ2-5|TRBV9|TRBD2
TGTGCCAGCAAACGGAGCGGGGGGGCGGAGACCCAGTACTTC
CASKRSGGAETQYF
>once|TRBJ2-1|TRBV6-5|NA
TGTGCCAGCAGAATGGAAGGAGGGTACAATGAGCAGTTCTTC
CASRMEGGYNEQFF
>NA|TRBJ1-2|TRBV6-5|TRBD1
TGTGCCAGCAGTTCGGTACAGGGGGCAAACTATGGCTACACCTTC
CASSSVQGANYGYTF
>NA|TRBJ1-4|TRBV5-4|TRBD1
TGTGCCAGCAGCCCGAGGACAGGGGAAAATGAAAAACTGTTTTTT
CASSPRTGENEKLFF
>NA|TRBJ1-6|TRBV7-2|NA
TGTGCCAGCAGCGCGAGAAGGGGGAATTCACCCCTCCACTTT
CASSARRGNSPLHF
>NA|TRBJ2-1|TRBV7-3|TRBD2
TGTGCCAGCAGCCCAACTAGCGGACATGAGCAGTTCTTC
CASSPTSGHEQFF
>NA|TRBJ2-3|TRBV4-3|TRBD2
TGCGCCAGCAGCCAAAAGGGGGTGGGACTAGCTTTTACAGATACGCAGTATTTT
CASSQKGVGLAFTDTQYF
>NA|TRBJ2-3|TRBV10-1|NA
TGCGCCAGCAGTGAGCAGGGTATCACAGATACGCAGTATTTT
CASSEQGITDTQYF
>once|TRBJ2-2|TRBV7-3|TRBD1
TGTGCCAGCAGCCTGACGACAGGGGACACCGGGGAGCTGTTTTTT
CASSLTTGDTGELFF
>NA|TRBJ2-6|TRBV6-5|TRBD2
TGTGCCAGCAAACGGGAGGACTCTGGGGCCAACGTCCTGACTTTC
CASKREDSGANVLTF
>NA|TRBJ1-5|TRBV27|NA
TGTGCCAGCAGTCGGAACCGGGACGGTAGCAATCAGCCCCAGCATTTT
CASSRNRDGSNQPQHF
>NA|TRBJ1-2|TRBV7-2|TRBD1
TGTGCCAGCAGCAGAGAAGGGACAGGGCGAATCTATGGCTACACCTTC
CASSREGTGRIYGYTF
>few|TRBJ1-2|TRBV5-1|NA
TGCGCCAGCAGCTTGGAGGTGGGGACGGAAGGCTACACCTTC
CASSLEVGTEGYTF
>NA|TRBJ1-5|TRBV6-5|TRBD1
TGTGCCAGCACGAGGTTGGACAGGGAAGATCAGCCCCAGCATTTT
CASTRLDREDQPQHF
>NA|TRBJ2-7|TRBV18|NA
TGTGCCAGCTCACCACTATTCCAGGCCCTCTACGAGCAGTACTTC
CASSPLFQALYEQYF
>NA|TRBJ1-1|TRBV6-5|NA
TGTGCCAGCAGTTACTCGCGGGCGAGCAATGAAGCTTTCTTT
CASSYSRASNEAFF
>NA|TRBJ1-1|TRBV7-6|NA
TGTGCCAGCAGCCTCCCATTCATGAACACTGAAGCTTTCTTT
CASSLPFMNTEAFF
>NA|TRBJ1-4|TRBV5-1|NA
TGCGCCAGCAGCCCCGCCCAGGTTAATGAAAAACTGTTTTTT
CASSPAQVNEKLFF
>NA|TRBJ1-6|TRBV5-6|TRBD1
TGTGCCAGCAGGGGACAGGATAATTCACCCCTCCACTTT
CASRGQDNSPLHF
>NA|TRBJ2-1|TRBV7-2|NA
TGTGCCAGCAGCTTAGATATGGGGTTGGAGCAGTTCTTC
CASSLDMGLEQFF
>few|TRBJ2-5|TRBV4-1|TRBD2
TGCGCCAGCAGCCAAGGAGGCTCACGGGGGGGCCTTTTTGGGCAAGAGACCCAGTACTTC
CASSQGGSRGGLFGQETQYF
>NA|TRBJ2-1|TRBV18|TRBD1
TGTGCCAGCTCACCACAGCTAGGGGGCGAAGAGCAGTTCTTC
CASSPQLGGEEQFF
>once|TRBJ1-2|TRBV6-1|NA
TGTGCCAGCACCTCCTGGACAGACTATGGCTACACCTTC
CASTSWTDYGYTF
>NA|TRBJ1-4|TRBV30|NA
TGTGCCTGGAACTGGGGAGGAGAAAAACTGTTTTTT
CAWNWGGEKLFF